A selection of T cell receptor beta chains follows, all from one sample in a study of T-cell memory formation after mild COVID-19. MiXCR was run by TCRdb on the 5' RACE reads, yielding one entry per CDR3 protein. The data show more than 250,000 distinct CDR3 sequences, with 15% to 20% seen just once and roughly 25% held by the top ten. The specimen was PBMCs or a T cell subset sorted from them (not recorded which). Every receptor here comes from a man in his late teens or twenties who had mild COVID-19 (a few samples of this study predate the infection). Cell type and time point are not known. Each CDR3 is given with its conserved first and last residue. The D gene is left open where the match is weak. Clone size appears in some rows only: once, few, many, or a class for an expanded clone.

V	D	size	J	CDR3	DNA
TRBV5-1	.	few	TRBJ1-2	CASSFSLQGTLTGGYTF	TGCGCCAGCAGCTTCTCACTGCAGGGGACCTTAACTGGAGGCTACACCTTC
TRBV12-3/TRBV12-4	.	few	TRBJ2-5	CASSLSTSETQYF	TGTGCCAGCAGTTTAAGTACTTCAGAGACCCAGTACTTC
TRBV3-1	TRBD2	.	TRBJ2-3	CASSQDGGVTDTQYF	TGTGCCAGCAGCCAAGATGGGGGGGTCACAGATACGCAGTATTTT
TRBV12-3/TRBV12-4	.	.	TRBJ2-7	CASSLRGPRMYF	TGTGCCAGCAGTTTACGGGGACCGAGGATGTACTTC
TRBV9	TRBD2	.	TRBJ2-7	CASSVAGRGVNEQYF	TGTGCCAGCAGCGTAGCTGGGCGGGGGGTCAACGAGCAGTACTTC
TRBV12-3/TRBV12-4	.	.	TRBJ1-1	CASSPRSMNTEAFF	TGTGCCAGCAGCCCCAGATCTATGAACACTGAAGCTTTCTTT
TRBV7-9	TRBD1	.	TRBJ2-3	CASSLQDRGRADTQYF	TGTGCCAGCAGCCTGCAAGACAGGGGAAGGGCAGATACGCAGTATTTT
TRBV6-2/TRBV6-3	.	few	TRBJ2-5	CASRPQGGFETQYF	TGTGCCAGCAGACCCCAGGGGGGGTTCGAGACCCAGTACTTC
TRBV2	.	few	TRBJ1-1	CASSDLVLNTEAFF	TGTGCCAGCAGTGACCTAGTGCTGAACACTGAAGCTTTCTTT
TRBV20-1	TRBD1	.	TRBJ2-7	CSAPPAGTGYEQYF	TGCAGTGCCCCCCCAGCCGGGACAGGCTACGAGCAGTACTTC
TRBV11-2	.	few	TRBJ1-2	CASSLVGPEGGYTF	TGTGCCAGCAGCTTAGTAGGGCCCGAGGGGGGCTACACCTTC
TRBV19	.	.	TRBJ2-3	CASSGGRSTDTQYF	TGTGCCAGTAGCGGAGGACGGAGCACAGATACGCAGTATTTT
TRBV6-1	.	.	TRBJ2-1	CASTPTVTLDEQFF	TGTGCCAGCACCCCGACAGTCACTTTGGATGAGCAGTTCTTC
TRBV10-1	.	few	TRBJ2-1	CASGSGDSYNEQFF	TGCGCCAGCGGGTCCGGGGACTCCTACAATGAGCAGTTCTTC
TRBV6-2/TRBV6-3	.	few	TRBJ2-3	CASSYLGDTQYF	TGTGCCAGCAGTTACTTGGGAGATACGCAGTATTTT
TRBV11-2	.	.	TRBJ2-5	CAGSLGAWETQYF	TGTGCCGGCAGCTTAGGGGCTTGGGAGACCCAGTACTTC
TRBV5-1	.	few	TRBJ2-1	CASSLRQGGEQFF	TGCGCCAGCAGCTTGAGACAGGGAGGTGAGCAGTTCTTC